Reported below is one T cell receptor beta chain. Its antigen is unknown. These data originate in a study of CD8 T cells in Susac syndrome. Study summary: Among the sequenced Susac syndrome patients, 5 or 6 had active disease while 8 or 9 were in remission. Study observations and caveats: The study conceded that its TCR sequencing and HLA analysis involved relatively few individuals. In Susac syndrome, the CD4+ T cell repertoires did not show clonal expansion.

Roughly 0.45 to 1 ug RNA was reverse transcribed with random hexamers. immunoSEQ multiplex PCR amplified TCR beta CDR3 across 54 Vbeta, 13 Jbeta. TCRdb itself ran the immunoSEQ multiplex PCR reads through MiXCR, one entry per CDR3 protein. The repertoire consists of 240,000 or so distinct CDR3 sequences, with about 96% occurring once and the leading ten covering 0.1%. Trimming at V came to 5 bases and at J to 7 bases, leaving 10 bases not matched to a gene. Germline V CDR1 and CDR2: SNHLY, FYNNEI. The CDR3 has 15 residues. This sequence was found in a human donor with Susac syndrome. The sample was CD4+ T cells from PBMCs. The rearrangement links TRBV2 to TRBJ2-7, with 11 bases identical to TRBD2. In nucleotides, the CDR3 is TGTGCCAGCAGTATCCTAGCGGGGGGCTCCGGAGAGCAGTACTTC. Translation: CASSILAGGSGEQYF.